A selection of T cell receptor beta chains follows, all from one sample in a study of shared clonotypes between healthy human individuals. Clones were sequenced by immunoSEQ multiplex PCR, and TCRdb holds only the in-frame ones, with some missing. The data contain over 850,000 clones, around 82% of them singletons. The sample was memory CD4+ T cells from PBMCs. The source is a man in his late teens or twenties in good health. Some clones in this sample may be carry-over from other donors' samples. Both conserved end residues are part of each CDR3. D genes are given only for firm matches. Clone size is stated in some rows and not others, as once, few, many or a class when expanded.

>.|TRBJ2-6|TRBV28|few
CASTNREGGANVLTF
TGTGCCAGCACCAACAGGGAGGGAGGGGCCAACGTCCTGACTTTC
>TRBD2|TRBJ2-2|TRBV7-3|.
CASSWTSAPGELFF
TGTGCCAGCAGCTGGACTAGCGCCCCCGGGGAGCTGTTTTTT
>TRBD1|TRBJ1-2|TRBV10-3|many
CAIKGTGDGASGYTF
TGTGCCATCAAGGGGACAGGGGATGGGGCTAGTGGCTACACCTTC
>TRBD2|TRBJ2-4|TRBV7-2|.
CASSLGVSGSSIQYF
TGTGCCAGCAGCTTAGGAGTTAGCGGGAGTAGCATTCAGTACTTC
>.|TRBJ1-2|TRBV21-1|.
CASSFPARDTYGYTF
TGTGCCAGCAGCTTTCCCGCCCGGGACACCTATGGCTACACCTTC
>TRBD1|TRBJ1-2|TRBV7-3|.
CASSLNPRGRDGYTF
TGTGCCAGCAGCTTAAACCCCAGGGGGCGCGATGGCTACACCTTC
>.|TRBJ1-5|TRBV5-6|.
CASRRFYSNQPQHF
TGTGCCAGCAGGAGGTTTTATAGCAATCAGCCCCAGCATTTT
>.|TRBJ2-3|TRBV9|.
CASSKQGISTDTQYF
TGTGCCAGCAGCAAACAAGGAATAAGCACAGATACGCAGTATTTT
>TRBD2|TRBJ2-3|TRBV9|many
CASSVGSGRPGDTQYF
TGTGCCAGCAGCGTAGGTAGCGGGAGGCCTGGAGATACGCAGTATTTT
>TRBD1|TRBJ2-5|TRBV28|.
CASSAYRGPQETQYF
TGTGCCAGCAGTGCGTACAGGGGGCCCCAAGAGACCCAGTACTTC
>.|TRBJ1-1|TRBV5-1|.
CASSLDLEGFNEAFF
TGCGCCAGCAGCTTGGATTTAGAGGGATTCAATGAAGCTTTCTTT
>TRBD2|TRBJ2-7|TRBV28|.
CASRTGTRLYEQYF
TGTGCCAGCAGGACCGGGACTAGGCTCTACGAGCAGTACTTC
>TRBD1|TRBJ1-1|TRBV19|.
CASSARTGIAFF
TGTGCCAGTAGTGCAAGGACAGGGATTGCTTTCTTT
>TRBD2|TRBJ2-3|TRBV9|.
CASSFRTSAGTDTQYF
TGTGCCAGCAGCTTCAGGACTAGCGCAGGCACAGATACGCAGTATTTT
>.|TRBJ2-7|TRBV7-2|.
CASSLDGSSQGYEQYF
TGTGCCAGCAGCTTAGACGGTAGCAGCCAGGGCTACGAGCAGTACTTC
>TRBD1|TRBJ1-2|TRBV28|few
CASSPFTGGLYGYTF
TGTGCCAGCAGTCCGTTTACAGGGGGCTTATATGGCTACACCTTC
>.|TRBJ2-5|TRBV27|few
CASSFSRDSQGETQYF
TGTGCCAGCAGTTTTTCAAGGGACTCCCAAGGGGAGACCCAGTACTTC
>TRBD2|TRBJ2-3|TRBV9|.
CASSDLAGGQYF
TGTGCCAGCAGCGACTTAGCGGGAGGGCAGTATTTT
>TRBD1|TRBJ2-1|TRBV5-6|.
CASSADRGSYNEQFF
TGTGCCAGCAGCGCCGACAGGGGGTCTTACAATGAGCAGTTCTTC
>.|TRBJ2-1|TRBV7-2|once
CASSLRGRPWDEQFF
TGTGCCAGCAGCTTAAGGGGGAGGCCCTGGGATGAGCAGTTCTTC
>.|TRBJ1-5|TRBV2|.
CASSSVNSDQPQHF
TGTGCCAGCTCCAGCGTGAACAGTGATCAGCCCCAGCATTTT
>TRBD2|TRBJ2-7|TRBV27|.
CASSFIGLGRIYEQYF
TGTGCCAGCAGTTTTATAGGGCTCGGGAGGATCTACGAGCAGTACTTC
>.|TRBJ1-3|TRBV10-3|.
CAIRGDSGTRNTIYF
TGTGCCATCAGGGGCGACAGTGGTACTAGAAACACCATATATTTT
>.|TRBJ1-1|TRBV19|.
CASSSREGKAFF
TGTGCCAGTAGTAGTCGGGAGGGGAAAGCTTTCTTT
>TRBD1|TRBJ2-3|TRBV11-1|.
CASSLARGHDTQYF
TGTGCCAGCAGCTTAGCGAGGGGGCACGATACGCAGTATTTT
>.|TRBJ2-1|TRBV6-1|once
CASSGTVPYNEQFF
TGTGCCAGCAGTGGCACAGTCCCCTACAATGAGCAGTTCTTC
>TRBD1|TRBJ2-1|TRBV6-6|.
CASSYQGQEKHRGQFF
TGTGCCAGCAGTTACCAGGGACAGGAGAAACACCGGGGGCAGTTCTTC
>.|TRBJ2-6|TRBV5-1|once
CASRGQGPTGANVLTF
TGCGCCAGCAGGGGGCAGGGGCCTACTGGGGCCAACGTCCTGACTTTC
>TRBD2|TRBJ2-1|TRBV6-6|.
CASSYDTAGSRDEQFF
TGTGCCAGCAGTTACGATACAGCGGGATCCAGGGATGAGCAGTTCTTC
>.|TRBJ1-5|TRBV28|.
CASSFFLRLQHF
TGTGCCAGCAGCTTCTTCTTACGGCTCCAGCATTTT
>.|TRBJ2-3|TRBV4-3|.
CASSQGAGIGDTQYF
TGCGCCAGCAGCCAAGGCGCCGGGATCGGAGATACGCAGTATTTT
>TRBD2|TRBJ2-1|TRBV7-6|.
CASSPGTSGSRGEQFF
TGTGCCAGCAGCCCAGGGACTAGCGGGAGTAGGGGTGAGCAGTTCTTC
>TRBD2|TRBJ2-7|TRBV30|many
CALLGGRHVLAGGSEQYF
TGTGCCCTGCTCGGTGGGCGGCACGTACTAGCGGGAGGCAGCGAGCAGTACTTC
>.|TRBJ2-3|TRBV6-6|.
CASSYSIRGGDTQYF
TGTGCCAGCAGTTACTCAATCAGGGGCGGAGATACGCAGTATTTT
>.|TRBJ2-5|TRBV7-2|.
CASSFFRSQETQYF
TGTGCCAGCAGCTTTTTCCGGAGCCAAGAGACCCAGTACTTC
>.|TRBJ1-4|TRBV4-3|.
CASSQVSLRTATNEKLFF
TGCGCCAGCAGCCAAGTCTCTCTTCGGACGGCAACTAATGAAAAACTGTTTTTT
>.|TRBJ2-2|TRBV6-5|.
CASSYSMVAGELFF
TGTGCCAGCAGTTACTCGATGGTAGCCGGGGAGCTGTTTTTT
>.|TRBJ2-1|TRBV7-2|.
CASSTPLAGLSYNEQFF
TGTGCCAGCAGCACTCCCCTCGCGGGACTGAGCTACAATGAGCAGTTCTTC
>TRBD1|TRBJ1-2|TRBV19|.
CASSQGALGPYGYTF
TGTGCCAGTAGCCAGGGGGCTCTGGGGCCCTATGGCTACACCTTC
>.|TRBJ2-7|TRBV18|.
CASSPPGPYEQYF
TGTGCCAGCTCACCACCTGGGCCCTACGAGCAGTACTTC
>.|TRBJ2-7|TRBV11-2|.
CASSREGGRANEQYF
TGTGCCAGCAGCCGCGAGGGGGGGAGGGCCAACGAGCAGTACTTC
>TRBD1|TRBJ1-4|TRBV28|.
CASSYDLTGVKLFF
TGTGCCAGCAGTTATGACCTTACAGGGGTAAAACTGTTTTTT
>TRBD2|TRBJ2-5|TRBV9|.
CASSLAGTREETQYF
TGTGCCAGCAGCCTAGCCGGGACTAGGGAAGAGACCCAGTACTTC
>.|TRBJ1-1|TRBV30|.
CAWGGNTEAFF
TGTGCCTGGGGGGGGAACACTGAAGCTTTCTTT
>TRBD1|TRBJ1-1|TRBV4-3|.
CASSHGDREVWAFF
TGCGCCAGCAGCCACGGGGACAGGGAGGTTTGGGCTTTCTTT